A selection of T cell receptor beta chains follows, all from one sample in a study of cytomegalovirus exposure and HLA in healthy donors. The table came from immunoSEQ multiplex PCR; TCRdb's copy has only in-frame clones and leaves some out. The top ten hold approximately 2.2% of the sample, which has hundreds of thousands of clones, around 90% seen once. Specimen: PBMCs. The receptors were sampled from a woman aged 18-29 years in good health and CMV-seronegative. Each CDR3 is given with its conserved first and last residue. Each record gives: V gene, D gene, clone size, J gene, CDR3 length, CDR3 DNA, CDR3 protein. D genes are given only for firm matches. Clone size is not always given. Where it is, it says once, few, many or a class for expanded clones.

V gene: TRBV19
D gene: NA
clone size: NA
J gene: TRBJ2-1
CDR3 length: 14
CDR3 DNA: TGTGCCAGTACCTTACAGGGGGGGTACAATGAGCAGTTCTTC
CDR3 protein: CASTLQGGYNEQFF

V gene: TRBV19
D gene: NA
clone size: NA
J gene: TRBJ2-1
CDR3 length: 14
CDR3 DNA: TGTGCCAGTACGCGCAGGGAGGCCTCTGGTGAGCAGTTCTTC
CDR3 protein: CASTRREASGEQFF

V gene: TRBV5-4
D gene: NA
clone size: NA
J gene: TRBJ2-7
CDR3 length: 12
CDR3 DNA: TGTGCCAGCAGTTCAGGGGGGAGCGAGCAGTACTTC
CDR3 protein: CASSSGGSEQYF

V gene: TRBV13
D gene: NA
clone size: once
J gene: TRBJ1-2
CDR3 length: 15
CDR3 DNA: TGTGCCAGCAGCGCGGGACGGAAGGAATACTATGGCTACACCTTC
CDR3 protein: CASSAGRKEYYGYTF

V gene: TRBV30
D gene: TRBD1
clone size: NA
J gene: TRBJ2-3
CDR3 length: 13
CDR3 DNA: TGTGCCTGGAGTACAGGGGGCACAGATACGCAGTATTTT
CDR3 protein: CAWSTGGTDTQYF

V gene: TRBV5-1
D gene: TRBD1
clone size: NA
J gene: TRBJ1-2
CDR3 length: 15
CDR3 DNA: TGCGCCAGCAGCTTTACGGGACAGGGGACCTATGGCTACACCTTC
CDR3 protein: CASSFTGQGTYGYTF

V gene: TRBV11-2
D gene: TRBD2
clone size: once
J gene: TRBJ2-5
CDR3 length: 17
CDR3 DNA: TGTGCCAGCAGCTTTGAACGGCGGGGGGGCCGGTATGAGACCCAGTACTTC
CDR3 protein: CASSFERRGGRYETQYF

V gene: TRBV6-1
D gene: NA
clone size: NA
J gene: TRBJ1-5
CDR3 length: 13
CDR3 DNA: TGTGCCAGCAGTGTGGGGGGGATGCAGCCCCAGCATTTT
CDR3 protein: CASSVGGMQPQHF

V gene: TRBV27
D gene: NA
clone size: NA
J gene: TRBJ2-7
CDR3 length: 15
CDR3 DNA: TGTGCCAGCAGTTTATCAGGGGATATTTCCTACGAGCAGTACTTC
CDR3 protein: CASSLSGDISYEQYF

V gene: TRBV4-2
D gene: TRBD2
clone size: NA
J gene: TRBJ2-3
CDR3 length: 21
CDR3 DNA: TGTGCCAGCAGCCAAGATGGGACTAGCGGGGCCCTTATTCGTGGCACAGATACGCAGTATTTT
CDR3 protein: CASSQDGTSGALIRGTDTQYF

V gene: TRBV5-6
D gene: TRBD1
clone size: NA
J gene: TRBJ1-5
CDR3 length: 14
CDR3 DNA: TGTGCCAGCAGCTGGGGACAGGGAGGCCAGCCCCAGCATTTT
CDR3 protein: CASSWGQGGQPQHF

V gene: TRBV12-5
D gene: TRBD1
clone size: once
J gene: TRBJ2-3
CDR3 length: 15
CDR3 DNA: TGTGCTAGTGCCGGGGACAGGGGGGCCGTAGATACGCAGTATTTT
CDR3 protein: CASAGDRGAVDTQYF

V gene: TRBV10-2
D gene: TRBD1
clone size: NA
J gene: TRBJ1-6
CDR3 length: 15
CDR3 DNA: TGCGCCAGCAGAGAGGGGGGACAGGGGAATTCACCCCTCCACTTT
CDR3 protein: CASREGGQGNSPLHF

V gene: TRBV4-1
D gene: NA
clone size: NA
J gene: TRBJ1-5
CDR3 length: 14
CDR3 DNA: TGCGCCAGCAGCCAGGGCCCCTCCAATCAGCCCCAGCATTTT
CDR3 protein: CASSQGPSNQPQHF

V gene: TRBV7-6
D gene: NA
clone size: NA
J gene: TRBJ2-1
CDR3 length: 15
CDR3 DNA: TGTGCCAGCAGCTTAGCCGCCGGGGAGGGACAGGTCCAGTTCTTC
CDR3 protein: CASSLAAGEGQVQFF

V gene: TRBV11-2
D gene: TRBD1
clone size: NA
J gene: TRBJ1-4
CDR3 length: 15
CDR3 DNA: TGTGCCAGCAGCTTCAGGGGGCCAACTAATGAAAAACTGTTTTTT
CDR3 protein: CASSFRGPTNEKLFF

V gene: TRBV12-1
D gene: NA
clone size: NA
J gene: TRBJ2-1
CDR3 length: 18
CDR3 DNA: TGTGCCAGCAGCTCTCCGCCGGGACAGGGAAGACCCTACAATGAGCAGTTCTTC
CDR3 protein: CASSSPPGQGRPYNEQFF

V gene: TRBV18
D gene: TRBD1
clone size: NA
J gene: TRBJ1-1
CDR3 length: 15
CDR3 DNA: TGTGCCAGCTCATCTGGGACAGGGGGCAACACTGAAGCTTTCTTT
CDR3 protein: CASSSGTGGNTEAFF

V gene: TRBV5-5
D gene: NA
clone size: NA
J gene: TRBJ1-1
CDR3 length: 13
CDR3 DNA: TGTGCCAGCAGCCTAGAGGGCGGGACTGAAGCTTTCTTT
CDR3 protein: CASSLEGGTEAFF

V gene: TRBV25-1
D gene: NA
clone size: NA
J gene: TRBJ1-5
CDR3 length: 13
CDR3 DNA: TGTGCCAGCAGTGGGACAGCCCATCAGCCCCAGCATTTT
CDR3 protein: CASSGTAHQPQHF

V gene: TRBV11-2
D gene: NA
clone size: NA
J gene: TRBJ1-1
CDR3 length: 17
CDR3 DNA: TGTGCCAGCAGCTTTAGTGGTCCCGCGGGGGGGAACACTGAAGCTTTCTTT
CDR3 protein: CASSFSGPAGGNTEAFF

V gene: TRBV19
D gene: NA
clone size: once
J gene: TRBJ1-2
CDR3 length: 13
CDR3 DNA: TGTGCCAGTAGTAGCGGGTCTTCCTATGGCTACACCTTC
CDR3 protein: CASSSGSSYGYTF

V gene: TRBV6-1
D gene: NA
clone size: once
J gene: TRBJ1-5
CDR3 length: 13
CDR3 DNA: TGTGCCAGCAGTGAACGTGAGGTAGCCCCCCAGCATTTT
CDR3 protein: CASSEREVAPQHF

V gene: TRBV15
D gene: NA
clone size: NA
J gene: TRBJ2-5
CDR3 length: 16
CDR3 DNA: TGTGCCACCAGTAAAAGGCTGGCTAGCGATCAAGAGACCCAGTACTTC
CDR3 protein: CATSKRLASDQETQYF

V gene: TRBV11-2
D gene: NA
clone size: NA
J gene: TRBJ1-6
CDR3 length: 17
CDR3 DNA: TGTGCCAGCAGCTCCGGACAGTCCTTGTCTAATAATTCACCCCTCCACTTT
CDR3 protein: CASSSGQSLSNNSPLHF

V gene: TRBV6-1
D gene: TRBD1
clone size: NA
J gene: TRBJ1-6
CDR3 length: 14
CDR3 DNA: TGTGCCAGCAGCCGGGGGACAGAGAATTCACCCCTCCACTTT
CDR3 protein: CASSRGTENSPLHF

V gene: TRBV27
D gene: NA
clone size: NA
J gene: TRBJ1-2
CDR3 length: 13
CDR3 DNA: TGTGCCAGCAGTTTCGCACAGGGTGCTGGCTACACCTTC
CDR3 protein: CASSFAQGAGYTF

V gene: TRBV2
D gene: TRBD2
clone size: NA
J gene: TRBJ2-3
CDR3 length: 18
CDR3 DNA: TGTGCCAGCAGTGACCCGGCTGGGGAGCGGGGAAGCACAGATACGCAGTATTTT
CDR3 protein: CASSDPAGERGSTDTQYF

V gene: TRBV10-2
D gene: TRBD2
clone size: NA
J gene: TRBJ2-1
CDR3 length: 16
CDR3 DNA: TGCGCCAGCTTAGGGACTAGCGGGGGCCCTTACAATGAGCAGTTCTTC
CDR3 protein: CASLGTSGGPYNEQFF

V gene: TRBV5-1
D gene: NA
clone size: NA
J gene: TRBJ2-5
CDR3 length: 14
CDR3 DNA: TGCGCCAGCAGCTTGGGGGGAGGTCAAGAGACCCAGTACTTC
CDR3 protein: CASSLGGGQETQYF

V gene: TRBV4-1
D gene: TRBD1
clone size: NA
J gene: TRBJ2-6
CDR3 length: 19
CDR3 DNA: TGCGCCAGCAGCCTAAGAACACCGGGACAGGGCTCTGGGGCCAACGTCCTGACTTTC
CDR3 protein: CASSLRTPGQGSGANVLTF

V gene: TRBV2
D gene: NA
clone size: NA
J gene: TRBJ2-7
CDR3 length: 11
CDR3 DNA: TGTGCCAGCCGGGGGGCAAACGAGCAGTACTTC
CDR3 protein: CASRGANEQYF

V gene: TRBV2
D gene: NA
clone size: few
J gene: TRBJ1-1
CDR3 length: 12
CDR3 DNA: TGTGCCAGCAAACAACCTGGCACTGAAGCTTTCTTT
CDR3 protein: CASKQPGTEAFF

V gene: TRBV9
D gene: NA
clone size: NA
J gene: TRBJ2-1
CDR3 length: 15
CDR3 DNA: TGTGCCAGCAGCGAGGGGGGGGGCCCTTACAATGAGCAGTTCTTC
CDR3 protein: CASSEGGGPYNEQFF

V gene: TRBV19
D gene: NA
clone size: once
J gene: TRBJ1-1
CDR3 length: 14
CDR3 DNA: TGTGCCAGTAGTATCACTGTCTTGAACACTGAAGCTTTCTTT
CDR3 protein: CASSITVLNTEAFF

V gene: TRBV6-5
D gene: NA
clone size: NA
J gene: TRBJ1-3
CDR3 length: 13
CDR3 DNA: TGTGCCAGCACGATCGGGGTGGGAAACACCATATATTTT
CDR3 protein: CASTIGVGNTIYF

V gene: TRBV5-1
D gene: NA
clone size: NA
J gene: TRBJ1-1
CDR3 length: 14
CDR3 DNA: TGCGCCAGCAGCTTGCTATCCCCGAACACTGAAGCTTTCTTT
CDR3 protein: CASSLLSPNTEAFF

V gene: TRBV6-5
D gene: NA
clone size: NA
J gene: TRBJ1-1
CDR3 length: 14
CDR3 DNA: TGTGCCAGCAGGACGCGACAGGCGAACACTGAAGCTTTCTTT
CDR3 protein: CASRTRQANTEAFF

V gene: TRBV7-2
D gene: TRBD2
clone size: NA
J gene: TRBJ2-7
CDR3 length: 14
CDR3 DNA: TGTGCCAGCAGCTACGGACTAGCGGGGGGCGAGCAGTACTTC
CDR3 protein: CASSYGLAGGEQYF

V gene: TRBV5-4
D gene: NA
clone size: NA
J gene: TRBJ1-4
CDR3 length: 13
CDR3 DNA: TGTGCCAGCGCCCGGGCAACTAATGAAAAACTGTTTTTT
CDR3 protein: CASARATNEKLFF

V gene: TRBV30
D gene: NA
clone size: once
J gene: TRBJ2-2
CDR3 length: 12
CDR3 DNA: TGTGCCTGGAGTGTACAAGCCGGGGAGCTGTTTTTT
CDR3 protein: CAWSVQAGELFF

V gene: TRBV28
D gene: NA
clone size: NA
J gene: TRBJ1-1
CDR3 length: 12
CDR3 DNA: TGTGCCAGCAGTTTATACCACAATGAAGCTTTCTTT
CDR3 protein: CASSLYHNEAFF

V gene: TRBV23-1
D gene: TRBD1
clone size: NA
J gene: TRBJ1-5
CDR3 length: 17
CDR3 DNA: TGCGCCAGATCCGGGACAGGGAATGGGAGTAGCAATCAGCCCCAGCATTTT
CDR3 protein: CARSGTGNGSSNQPQHF

V gene: TRBV7-3
D gene: NA
clone size: NA
J gene: TRBJ1-1
CDR3 length: 13
CDR3 DNA: TGTGCCAGCAGCTCCCGGCGGGGCACTGAAGCTTTCTTT
CDR3 protein: CASSSRRGTEAFF

V gene: TRBV18
D gene: NA
clone size: NA
J gene: TRBJ2-3
CDR3 length: 14
CDR3 DNA: TGTGCCAGCTCTCCCCCTAGGAACACAGATACGCAGTATTTT
CDR3 protein: CASSPPRNTDTQYF

V gene: TRBV10-1
D gene: TRBD1
clone size: NA
J gene: TRBJ2-7
CDR3 length: 13
CDR3 DNA: TGCGCCAGCAGTGCGGGACAGGGCTACGAGCAGTACTTC
CDR3 protein: CASSAGQGYEQYF

V gene: TRBV5-4
D gene: NA
clone size: once
J gene: TRBJ2-3
CDR3 length: 16
CDR3 DNA: TGTGCCAGCAGCTTGGCGGACAGACCACCGTATGATACGCAGTATTTT
CDR3 protein: CASSLADRPPYDTQYF

V gene: TRBV2
D gene: NA
clone size: NA
J gene: TRBJ1-1
CDR3 length: 12
CDR3 DNA: TGTGCCAGCCTGGGGGGGACCACTGAAGCTTTCTTT
CDR3 protein: CASLGGTTEAFF

V gene: TRBV27
D gene: NA
clone size: NA
J gene: TRBJ1-2
CDR3 length: 13
CDR3 DNA: TGTGCCAGCAGTTTAGACAGCACCTATGGCTACACCTTC
CDR3 protein: CASSLDSTYGYTF

V gene: TRBV6-5
D gene: NA
clone size: NA
J gene: TRBJ2-7
CDR3 length: 14
CDR3 DNA: TGTGCCAGCAGTTACGACAGTTCCTCCTACGAGCAGTACTTC
CDR3 protein: CASSYDSSSYEQYF

V gene: TRBV6-5
D gene: TRBD1
clone size: NA
J gene: TRBJ1-6
CDR3 length: 15
CDR3 DNA: TGTGCCAGCCTTCGAAGACAGGGTTCCAATTCACCCCTCCACTTT
CDR3 protein: CASLRRQGSNSPLHF

V gene: TRBV18
D gene: TRBD1
clone size: NA
J gene: TRBJ1-5
CDR3 length: 14
CDR3 DNA: TGTGCCAGCTCACTACAGGGGTGGGATCAGCCCCAGCATTTT
CDR3 protein: CASSLQGWDQPQHF

V gene: TRBV7-9
D gene: NA
clone size: NA
J gene: TRBJ1-2
CDR3 length: 12
CDR3 DNA: TGTGCCAGCAGCTCGGACAGCTATGGCTACACCTTC
CDR3 protein: CASSSDSYGYTF